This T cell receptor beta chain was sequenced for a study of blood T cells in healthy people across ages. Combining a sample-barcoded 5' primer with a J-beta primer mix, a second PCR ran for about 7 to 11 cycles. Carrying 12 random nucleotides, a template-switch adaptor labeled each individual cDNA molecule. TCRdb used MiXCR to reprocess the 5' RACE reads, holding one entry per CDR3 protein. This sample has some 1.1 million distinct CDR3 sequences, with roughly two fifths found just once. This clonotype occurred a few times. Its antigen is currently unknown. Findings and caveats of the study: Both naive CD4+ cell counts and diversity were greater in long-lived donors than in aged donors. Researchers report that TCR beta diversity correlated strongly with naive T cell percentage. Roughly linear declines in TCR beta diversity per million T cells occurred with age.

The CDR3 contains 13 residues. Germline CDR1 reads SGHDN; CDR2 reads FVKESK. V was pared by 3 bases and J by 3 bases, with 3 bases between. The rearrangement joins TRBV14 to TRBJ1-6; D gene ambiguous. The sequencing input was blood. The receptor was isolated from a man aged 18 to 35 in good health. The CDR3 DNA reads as TGTGCCAGCAGCCAGGACTATAATTCACCCCTCCACTTT. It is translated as CASSQDYNSPLHF.